These 15 T cell receptor beta chains originate from one sample sequenced in a study of post-analysis software for immune sequencing data. Study-wide points: Controls had lower frequencies than patients of a few TRBV segments, which included TRBV5-6, TRBV5-1 and TRBV20-1.

These receptors' antigens are unknown. Tagging with unique molecular identifiers was a feature of the TCR beta cDNA libraries. One entry per CDR3 protein, called by TCRdb with MiXCR from the PCR reads. The profile shows about 430,000 distinct CDR3 sequences, more than 30% of them singletons. The specimen was blood. Every receptor here comes from a girl aged 2 to 9 with multiple sclerosis.

V gene TRBV21-1 combines with J gene TRBJ2-3; the D call of TRBD1 is as the table states it, not checked on the DNA. TRBV21-1 is a pseudogene. This CDR3 is 15 amino acids long. The CDR3 sequence is CASSYRQGGTDTQYF. In DNA, the CDR3 is TGTGCCAGCAGCTATCGACAGGGGGGCACAGATACGCAGTATTTT.

This sequence joins TRBV6-5 and TRBJ1-5; the D is unclear. Trimming left V 6 bases short and J 2 bases short, with 17 bases between. CDR3 size: 16 residues. The V gene's germline CDR1 is MNHEY and CDR2 SVGAGI. CDR3 sequence (DNA): TGTGCCAGCAGCCCCTGGGAGCCCGGAGGCAATCAGCCCCAGCATTTT. This gives the protein CASSPWEPGGNQPQHF.

The rearrangement links TRBV7-9 to TRBJ2-5; weak D call: TRBD1 (5 bases). With the DNA end fitting TRBJ2-7 better, the J assignment may be wrong. The germline CDR1 and CDR2 sequences are SEHNR and FQNEAQ (reference sequence). The CDR3 has 12 amino acids. CDR3 amino acids: CASSGAYYEQYF. The CDR3 nucleotides are TGTGCCAGCAGCGGGGCTTACTACGAGCAGTACTTC.

This clonotype has only a few counts. The chain recombines TRBV24-1 with TRBJ2-2, with D hard to call. Trimming pared 5 bases from V and 0 bases from J, leaving 6 bases between. In germline, CDR1 is KGHDR, CDR2 SFDVKD. The CDR3 length is 14 residues. CDR3 region: CATSGVTNTGELFF. CDR3 bases: TGTGCCACCAGTGGAGTGACGAACACCGGGGAGCTGTTTTTT.

This clonotype has only a few counts. The CDR3 is CASSLGTGDSNQPQHF. CDR3 nucleotide sequence: TGTGCCAGCAGTTTAGGGACAGGGGATAGCAATCAGCCCCAGCATTTT. V is TRBV12-3 or TRBV12-4 and J is TRBJ1-5; 9 nucleotides agree with TRBD1. CDR3 length: 16 amino acids. With 1 base clipped from V and 0 bases from J, the junction kept 1 base outside the gene matches.

CDR3 coding DNA: TGTGCCAGCAGCCAAGTCGACAGGCGTAGCACAGATACGCAGTATTTT. Its translation is CASSQVDRRSTDTQYF. This chain uses TRBV4-2 with TRBJ2-3, with a tentative D call TRBD1 (6 bases). This CDR3 is 16 amino acids long. From germline, CDR1 is LGHNA and CDR2 YNFKEQ. The ends were cut back, 1 base at V and 0 bases at J, with 11 bases in the middle.

A few counts support this clonotype. This chain joins TRBV20-1 and TRBJ2-7; 14 nucleotides match TRBD2. CDR1 and CDR2 (germline): DFQATT, SNEGSKA (reference sequence). Losses at the gene ends were 5 bases for V and 5 bases for J; bases not matched to a gene: 8. This CDR3 comprises 15 residues. CDR3 sequence (DNA): TGCAGTGCTGCCAGACTAGCGGGGGGGCCCCACGAGCAGTACTTC. Its translation: CSAARLAGGPHEQYF.

The sample holds a few counts of this clonotype. V is TRBV6-5 and J is TRBJ2-5, with 7 bases fitting TRBD2. There are 14 residues in the CDR3. CDR1 and CDR2 from the germline V gene are MNHEY and SVGAGI. With V trimmed by 6 bases and J by 2 bases, 6 bases remained unmatched. The CDR3 nucleotides are TGTGCCAGCAGCCCCTCTAGCGGACAAGAGACCCAGTACTTC. This gives the protein CASSPSSGQETQYF.

The chain carries TRBV5-6 and TRBJ2-7; D gene uncertain. V dropped 2 bases and J dropped 1 base, with 16 bases sitting between them. Germline V gene data show CDR1 as SGHDT and CDR2 as YYEEEE. The CDR3 covers 16 residues. The CDR3 protein is CASSLPPGLGSYEQYF. In nucleotides, the CDR3 is TGTGCCAGCAGCTTACCCCCCGGGCTTGGGTCCTACGAGCAGTACTTC.

The rearrangement uses TRBV2 and TRBJ1-2; D may be TRBD1 (5 bases). The CDR3 contains 12 residues. Germline CDR1 is SNHLY and CDR2 is FYNNEI. V lost 6 bases to trimming and J lost 6 bases, with 11 bases between them. The CDR3 nucleotides are TGTGCCAGCAGGGATGACAGTGATGGCTACACCTTC. Protein sequence: CASRDDSDGYTF.

This clonotype was counted between two and nine times. The chain has TRBV28 and TRBJ2-3; 7 nucleotides agree with TRBD1. CDR3 length: 13 amino acids. V lost 8 bases to trimming and J lost 5 bases; unmatched junction nucleotides: 7. The V gene's germline CDR1 is MDHEN and CDR2 SYDVKM. CDR3: CASHDRVGDTQYF. DNA of the CDR3: TGTGCCAGCCATGACAGGGTAGGAGATACGCAGTATTTT.

The V gene is TRBV12-3 or TRBV12-4, the J gene TRBJ1-1; tentative D call: TRBD1 (5 bases). The CDR3 is 14 residues long. Trimming shortened V by 6 bases and J by 0 bases, and 11 bases separated the two germline ends. The CDR3 nucleotides are TGTGCCAGCAGCCCCGGACACTTGAACACTGAAGCTTTCTTT. It encodes CASSPGHLNTEAFF.

The sample holds a few counts of this clonotype. V and J are TRBV20-1 and TRBJ2-1; 7 positions agree with TRBD1. The CDR3 runs to 16 residues. Germline values: CDR1 DFQATT, CDR2 SNEGSKA (reference sequence). The trim removed 6 bases at V and 1 base at J, leaving 12 bases unmatched. CDR3 loop: CSATKLPGGSYNEQFF. Written as DNA, the CDR3 is TGCAGTGCAACCAAACTCCCAGGGGGTTCCTACAATGAGCAGTTCTTC.

The chain couples TRBV4-2 to TRBJ1-1; possible D gene TRBD1, 6 bases. Deletions cut 0 bases from V and 8 bases from J, with 7 bases between. Germline assignment: CDR1 LGHNA and CDR2 YNFKEQ. CDR3 size: 12 residues. The CDR3 DNA follows: TGTGCCAGCAGCCAAGAAGGGGGAGAAGCTTTCTTT. This sequence encodes CASSQEGGEAFF.

The chain links TRBV24-1 to TRBJ2-4; possible D gene TRBD1, 6 bases. The J call is in doubt because the DNA end fits TRBJ2-7 better. This CDR3 has 15 residues. The germline V gene encodes CDR1 KGHDR and CDR2 SFDVKD. CDR3 nucleotides: TGTGCCACCAGTGATTCAGGGGATTACCCCCACGAGCAGTACTTC. The encoded protein is CATSDSGDYPHEQYF.